This T cell receptor beta chain was sequenced in a study of cytomegalovirus exposure and HLA in healthy donors (dated by TCRdb to 2017 to 2019). Background on the whole study: In an earlier analysis of under 600 of the donors, 276 Gb of sequence data and 100 million or so unique TCR beta sequences from roughly 190 million T cells were reported. Approximately 310 gigabases of sequencing data and 78 million or so unique TCR sequences were included in an early release covering roughly 700 HLA-typed donors. Among the roughly 390 genotyped donors, around 81% belonged to the genetic ancestry cluster associated with self-reported Caucasian donors. The study aimed to test whether cataloging public T cell receptors could reveal signatures of past pathogen exposure. The study used immunosequencing to profile the T cell repertoires of 600 to 850 subjects and linked those repertoires to cytomegalovirus serostatus. Besides the first cohort of 500 to 700 subjects, a separate validation cohort made up of over 100 different subjects was used. The study combined high-throughput TCR immunosequencing, statistical association of individual TCRs with disease status, and machine learning to predict cytomegalovirus infection status. To study patterns of TCR occurrence, a later analysis re-analyzed previously published TCR beta repertoires from several hundred donors and added high-resolution HLA genotyping. Rather than using new phenotypic data, the later analysis identified candidate immune exposures from TCR beta sequences and from how often those sequences occurred across donors. In an earlier analysis of over 550 of the donors, high-throughput TCR beta sequencing was used to judge whether each TCR beta V gene segment behaved as functional or pseudogenic. Donor age, sex, ethnicity and CMV serostatus were collected together with the repertoire data. A later genetic analysis took genome-wide SNP genotypes for about three fifths of the roughly 670 donors and used that subset as a discovery cohort. All discovery cohort repertoires had been generated on a single sequencing platform. Both class I and class II loci were covered by HLA typing, at four-digit resolution. Typing coverage varied by locus: roughly 620-640 donors for A, B, C, DRB1 and DQB1; roughly 500 for DQA1; 606 for DPA1; some 470 for DPB1. A handful of DR-DQ haplotypes were handled as single units for association and clustering because linkage in the cohort was strong. Across 398 genotyped donors of the cohort, an average of approximately 220,000 unique TCR beta nucleotide sequences per donor were sequenced, and roughly 20% of those sequences were non-productive. Paper-wide results and their limitations: The study listed 164 TCR beta chains as associated with cytomegalovirus. It was suggested by the authors that the approach could potentially be generalized to other disease states and immunological phenotypes. Roughly uniform sequencing depth across donors was assumed in presence/absence analyses, although this assumption may not hold. According to a later analysis, parvovirus B19, influenza, CMV and Epstein-Barr virus appeared linked to several top co-occurrence clusters. In a later analysis, most CMV-associated TCR beta chains were found to appear HLA-restricted, with HLA associations seemingly driven largely by CMV exposure. A few of the identified cytomegalovirus-associated TCR beta chains were confirmed in vitro to be specific for cytomegalovirus antigens. CMV serostatus was the only immune exposure information available for the cohort. In a later analysis, 16,951 TCR beta sequences were associated with specific HLA alleles at a false discovery rate of 0.05. Some 15 rarely observed V segments, including chromosome 9 orphons, were excluded from the earlier analysis of about 610 of the donors because counts were too low. Only TCR beta chains were sequenced in this cohort, and the absence of alpha or paired-chain data limited detectable features. Correlated functional status among segregating V segments might reflect linkage disequilibrium, but an unknown experimental factor could not be ruled out. A later analysis found that TCR association rates varied across HLA loci, with DRB1 alleles showing the most associated TCRs and HLA-C alleles the fewest. When HLA alleles, especially DR and DQ, strongly co-occurred, attributing TCR associations to individual alleles was difficult. A cluster of highly shared sequence variants was judged likely to be a technical artifact of the sequencing pipeline. Across donors, most TCR sequences were observed very rarely, whereas some public TCRs were present in many individuals. Because HLA typing was missing for some donors at each locus, association tests included only the typed subset. The classifier was reported to diagnose cytomegalovirus status with high specificity and sensitivity in both the original cohort and the validation cohort. In a later analysis, HLA-associated TCR beta chains were found to be more clonally expanded and to have lower generation probabilities than equally common non-associated chains. A further reported finding was that TCR beta sequences accurately predicted the HLA-A and HLA-B alleles for most subjects in the first cohort. Some IMGT-functional V segments, including TRBV6-2 and TRBV6-3, could not be distinguished by the 87-base-pair reads and were therefore excluded. V-gene and J-gene trimming of TCR beta chains was associated with a missense DCLRE1C variant in a later genetic analysis, and the association was replicated in an independent cohort. A later genetic analysis reported fewer N-insertions in productive TCRs among donors in an Asian-associated ancestry cluster than the roughly 700-donor mean. In an earlier analysis of under 600 of the donors, most TCR beta V segments were observed in productive rearrangements about 87% or about 30% of the time, broadly matching IMGT annotations.

Inclusive of the bounding cysteine and phenylalanine, the CDR3 is 14 residues long. The kept DNA is CDR3 alone, 42 bases in frame from the first base. Germline trimming amounts to 4 bases on V and 4 bases on J, with 2 as the count of junction bases outside the gene matches. According to the germline V gene, CDR1 reads LGHNA and CDR2 reads YSLEER. A word on this clone: It has no known antigen specificity. Base qualities are not at hand, and no much larger clone is one base apart.

The cohort comprised some 680 healthy bone marrow donors. Cohort members were all nominally healthy when sampled, although unrecorded immune exposures were likely present. The donor tested CMV seropositive and was one of the 289 seropositive cohort members. A peripheral blood sample was provided by each donor, and peripheral blood mononuclear cells were used for TCR beta sequencing. The Qiagen DNeasy Blood Extraction Kit was used to extract genomic DNA from the blood cell samples. Library preparation used the immunoSEQ multiplex PCR assay. For the multiplex PCR, a mixture combining 60 forward primers for TCR Vbeta segments and 13 reverse primers for TCR Jbeta segments was used. Amplification of the CDR3 region of rearranged TCR beta genes was performed with a multiplex PCR assay on genomic DNA. Amplified TCR beta libraries were sequenced as 87-base-pair reads on the Illumina HiSeq System. In the paper's pipeline: A later analysis counted tens of millions of unique TCR beta chains across the 500 to 850 repertoires, and around 12 million of these chains were shared by at least two donors. A nearest-neighbor algorithm error-corrected the raw reads and collapsed the reads into unique sequences, merging closely related sequences to remove PCR and sequencing errors. Alignment of CDR3 sequences to IMGT reference sequences was used to assign V, D and J gene segments. For a sequence to be retained, at least a six-nucleotide match to both a V gene segment and a J gene segment was required. Rearrangements were classified as productive when the CDR3 lacked stop codons and remained in frame with V and J, and all other rearrangements were classified as non-productive. CDR3 was defined by IMGT convention, running from the second conserved V-encoded cysteine to the conserved J-encoded phenylalanine. The earlier analysis of around 640 of the donors excluded sequences that lacked an unambiguous match to a single V gene segment. In an earlier analysis of 450 to 750 of the donors, a V segment was called functional when productive rearrangements were above 56.7%, and segregating when the standard deviation between donors exceeded 5%. To diagnose cytomegalovirus status from the catalog of TCR beta chain sequences, a statistical classification framework was built. V and J gene assignment, in a later analysis, came from comparing TCR nucleotide sequences with IMGT/GENE-DB human TR gene sequences. Using the TCRdist pipeline, a later analysis assigned CDR3 sequences along with most-parsimonious VDJ recombination scenarios. In a later analysis, each TCR beta chain was defined by its CDR3 amino acid sequence together with its V-gene family, and reads without a unique V-gene family were excluded. As a way to deal with suspected cross-contamination and a sequencing artifact, a later analysis dropped over 550 nucleotide sequences that were highly shared and had low generation probability. In a later analysis, a clonal expansion index was calculated for each public chain from normalized within-repertoire ranks of inferred template counts. In a later analysis, generation probabilities were computed with a VDJ recombination model fitted to out-of-frame rearrangements, and the resulting probabilities were checked against IGoR. In a later analysis, hypergeometric tests were used to score TCR-TCR, TCR-HLA and TCR-CMV co-occurrence, with a repertoire-size bias correction applied to TCR pairs. In a later analysis, false discovery rates were estimated by permuting HLA or CMV assignments 20 times. In a later analysis, co-occurring TCRs were grouped with DBSCAN, and TCRdist sequence similarity was added when clustering was performed within HLA-allele-positive subsets. Repertoires with fewer than 30,000 or more than 120,000 public chains, plus five repertoires with anomalous nucleotide sharing, were excluded from co-occurrence clustering. TCRdb stores this immuneACCESS table with in-frame sequences only. Part of the clones is absent; in the studies checked, under half of the shortfall reflects unresolved V genes, and no reason is known for the rest. V and J calls and clone size come straight from that table; D and trimming were deduced from the DNA. The sample profile shows roughly 120,000 clones; around 72% of them were found once. The ten largest clonotypes hold 8.2% of the sample.

Material for sequencing was PBMCs. The chain couples TRBV4-3 to TRBJ2-1; 9 nucleotides in the junction match TRBD1. The receptor's source is a woman between 35 and 50 years old in good health and CMV-seropositive. The sequenced DNA is TGCGCCAGCAGCCGAGGGACAGGGTACAATGAGCAGTTCTTC. It specifies CASSRGTGYNEQFF.